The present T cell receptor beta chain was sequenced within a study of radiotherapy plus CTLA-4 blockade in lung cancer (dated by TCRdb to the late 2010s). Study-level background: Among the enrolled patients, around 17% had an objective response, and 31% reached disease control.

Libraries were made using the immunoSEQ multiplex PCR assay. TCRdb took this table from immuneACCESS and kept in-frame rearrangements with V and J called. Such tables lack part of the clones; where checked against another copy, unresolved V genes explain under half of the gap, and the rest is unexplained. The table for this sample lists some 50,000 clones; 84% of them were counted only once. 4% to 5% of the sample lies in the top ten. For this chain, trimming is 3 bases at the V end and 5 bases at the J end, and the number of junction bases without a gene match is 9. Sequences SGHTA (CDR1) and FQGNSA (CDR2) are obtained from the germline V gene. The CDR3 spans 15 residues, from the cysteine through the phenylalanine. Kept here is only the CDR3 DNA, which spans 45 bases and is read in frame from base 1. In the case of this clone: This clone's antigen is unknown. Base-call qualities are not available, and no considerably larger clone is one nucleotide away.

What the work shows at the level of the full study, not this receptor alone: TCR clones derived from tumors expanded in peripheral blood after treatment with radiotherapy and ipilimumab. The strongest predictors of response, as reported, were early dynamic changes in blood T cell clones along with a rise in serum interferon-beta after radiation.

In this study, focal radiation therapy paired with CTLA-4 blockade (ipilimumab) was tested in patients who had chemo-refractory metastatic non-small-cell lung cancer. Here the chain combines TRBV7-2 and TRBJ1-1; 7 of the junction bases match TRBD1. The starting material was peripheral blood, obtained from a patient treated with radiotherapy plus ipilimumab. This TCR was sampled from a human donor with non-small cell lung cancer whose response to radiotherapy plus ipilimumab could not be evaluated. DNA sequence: TGTGCCAGCAGCTTCCCAGGGGGTCTGAGGACTGAAGCTTTCTTT. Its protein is CASSFPGGLRTEAFF.